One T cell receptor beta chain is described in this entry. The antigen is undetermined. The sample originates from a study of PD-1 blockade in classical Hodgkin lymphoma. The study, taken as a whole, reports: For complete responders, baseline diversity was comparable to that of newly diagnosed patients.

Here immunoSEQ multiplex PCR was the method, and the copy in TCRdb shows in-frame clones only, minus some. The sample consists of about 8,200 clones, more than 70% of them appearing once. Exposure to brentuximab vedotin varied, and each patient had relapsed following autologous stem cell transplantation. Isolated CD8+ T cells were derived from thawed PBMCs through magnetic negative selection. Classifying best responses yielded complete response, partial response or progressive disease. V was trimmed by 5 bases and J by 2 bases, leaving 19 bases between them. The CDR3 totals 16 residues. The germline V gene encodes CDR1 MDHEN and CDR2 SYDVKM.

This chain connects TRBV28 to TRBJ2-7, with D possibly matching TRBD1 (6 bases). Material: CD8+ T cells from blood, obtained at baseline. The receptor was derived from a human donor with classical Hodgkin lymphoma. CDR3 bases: TGTGCCAGCAGTCCGATGACAGGACTCACTGCCTACGAGCAGTACTTC. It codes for CASSPMTGLTAYEQYF.